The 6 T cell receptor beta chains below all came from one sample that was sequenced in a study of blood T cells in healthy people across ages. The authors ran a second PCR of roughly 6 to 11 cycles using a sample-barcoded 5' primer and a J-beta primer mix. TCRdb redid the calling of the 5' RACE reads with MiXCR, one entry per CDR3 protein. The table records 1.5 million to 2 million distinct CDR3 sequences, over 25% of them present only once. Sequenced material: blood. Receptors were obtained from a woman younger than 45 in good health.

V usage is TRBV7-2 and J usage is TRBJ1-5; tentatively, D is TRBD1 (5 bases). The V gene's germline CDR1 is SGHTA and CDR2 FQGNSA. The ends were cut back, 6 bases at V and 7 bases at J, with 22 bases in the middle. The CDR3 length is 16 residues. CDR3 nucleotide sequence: TGTGCCAGCAGTACCGGGATCGGGATGGGGGACCAGCCCCAGCATTTT. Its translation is CASSTGIGMGDQPQHF.

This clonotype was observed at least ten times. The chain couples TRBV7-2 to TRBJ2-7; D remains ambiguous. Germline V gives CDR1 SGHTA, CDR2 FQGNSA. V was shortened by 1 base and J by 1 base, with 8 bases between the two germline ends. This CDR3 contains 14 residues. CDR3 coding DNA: TGTGCCAGCAGCTTAGGCACACAATCCTACGAGCAGTACTTC. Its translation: CASSLGTQSYEQYF.

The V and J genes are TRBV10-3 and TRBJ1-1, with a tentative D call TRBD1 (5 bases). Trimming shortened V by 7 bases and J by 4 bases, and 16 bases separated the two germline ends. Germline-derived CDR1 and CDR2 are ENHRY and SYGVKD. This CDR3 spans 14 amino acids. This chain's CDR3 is CAITDLGQGTEAFF. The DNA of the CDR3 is TGTGCCATCACTGACCTGGGCCAGGGCACTGAAGCTTTCTTT.

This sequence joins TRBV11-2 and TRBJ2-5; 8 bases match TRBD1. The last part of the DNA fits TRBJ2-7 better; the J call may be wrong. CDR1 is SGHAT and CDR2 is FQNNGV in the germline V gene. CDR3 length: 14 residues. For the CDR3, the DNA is TGTGCCAGCAGCTTAAGACAGGGGAGGAACGAGCAGTACTTC. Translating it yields CASSLRQGRNEQYF.

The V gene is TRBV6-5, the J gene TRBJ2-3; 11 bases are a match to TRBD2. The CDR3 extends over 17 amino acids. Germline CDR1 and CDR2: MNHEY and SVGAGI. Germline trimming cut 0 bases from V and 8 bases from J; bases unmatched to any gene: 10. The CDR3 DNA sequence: TGTGCCAGCAGTTACTCTTCCCTAGCGGGGGGAGAAGGTACGCAGTATTTT. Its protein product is CASSYSSLAGGEGTQYF.

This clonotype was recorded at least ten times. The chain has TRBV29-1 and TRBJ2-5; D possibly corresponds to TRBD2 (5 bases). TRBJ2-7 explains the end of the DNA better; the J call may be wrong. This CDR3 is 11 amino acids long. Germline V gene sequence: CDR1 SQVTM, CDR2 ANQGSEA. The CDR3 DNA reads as TGCAGCGTTGTAGAGGGTCCCGAGCAGTACTTC. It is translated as CSVVEGPEQYF.